This T cell receptor (beta chain) appears in the sequencing data of a study of blood T cells in healthy people across ages. For the second PCR, which ran for 7 to 11 cycles, a sample-barcoded 5' primer and a J-beta primer mix were used. Every cDNA molecule bore a tag from a template-switch adaptor containing 12 random nucleotides. Each of the samples gave a minimum of 2.5 million paired-end reads that contained CDR3. TCRdb processed the 5' RACE reads anew with MiXCR; each CDR3 protein has one entry. The table records about 1.6 million distinct CDR3 sequences, about 31% of them present only once. Trimming removed 1 base at V and 9 bases at J, with 13 bases between. The CDR3 runs 15 residues. The germline V gene encodes CDR1 SGHVS and CDR2 FQNEAQ. Study-wide points: Researchers said unsorted PBMCs prevented a conclusive naive versus antigen-experienced comparison. Lack of knowledge of donor CMV status possibly confounded expanded clonotype changes.

For this clonotype: The target antigen is unknown.

The TCR originated in a woman aged 25 to 45 in good health. V is TRBV7-8 and J is TRBJ1-6; D is perhaps TRBD1 (5 bases). The sample taken for sequencing was blood. The CDR3 protein is CASSLGGLIISPLHF. DNA of the CDR3: TGTGCCAGCAGCTTAGGGGGGTTGATTATTTCACCCCTCCACTTT.